This record looks at one T cell receptor (beta chain) sequence and its context. Time point defined: sample taken at primary tumor resection. Tumor, nontumor lung or frozen PBMC supplied whole RNA that was sequenced unsorted. This sample was taken from a study of spatial heterogeneity in lung cancer. Whole-study context: An average of more than ten raw reads was observed per unique TCR and UMI combination.

The V gene's germline CDR1 is KGHSH and CDR2 LQKENI. The CDR3 sequence is 15 residues long. V lost 5 bases and J 3 bases, leaving 14 bases between the germline ends. TCRdb reprocessed the 5' RACE reads via MiXCR and lists one record per CDR3 protein. The table includes tens of thousands of distinct CDR3 sequences, 8% detected once. Sequencing used PBMCs, obtained at surgery. This rearrangement joins TRBV18 to TRBJ1-5; TRBD1 is a possible D gene (5 bases). The receptor was derived from a male donor with early-stage non-small cell lung cancer. DNA for the CDR3: TGTGCCAGCTCATCCCAACAGGCTTTCAATCAGCCCCAGCATTTT. This sequence encodes CASSSQQAFNQPQHF.